This TCR beta chain was recovered during a study of a mutant IDH1 vaccine in newly diagnosed glioma. Time point defined: week 11, during vaccination. In every dose of vaccine, 300 ug of mutant IDH1 20-mer peptide was given alongside topical imiquimod. Comment on this clone: Its antigen is not known.

Generated by immunoSEQ multiplex PCR, the TCRdb table keeps only in-frame clones and is missing some. The data show around 57,000 clones, with about 89% seen just once and roughly 1.9% held by the top ten. The CDR3 consists of 17 residues. In germline, CDR1 is SNHLY, CDR2 FYNNEI. Between the trimmed V and J ends, which lost 0 bases and 6 bases, there was a span of 18 bases. The gene calls are TRBV2 and TRBJ2-1; TRBD2 might be the D (7 bases). Sequencing used PBMCs, obtained from a glioma patient whose treatment included an IDH1 peptide vaccine. The receptor was derived from a man in his forties or fifties with glioma. The CDR3 nucleotides are TGTGCCAGCAGTGAAGCGCGGGGGCGGCGGGAGCTCAATGAGCAGTTCTTC. Encoded protein: CASSEARGRRELNEQFF. Using reference TRBV2 and TRBJ2-1 for the parts outside the CDR3, the full variable domain is EPEVTQTPSHQVTQMGQEVILRCVPISNHLYFYWYRQILGQKVEFLVSFYNNEISEKSEIFDDQFSVERPDGSNFTLKIRSTKLEDSAMYFCASSEARGRRELNEQFFGPGTRLTVL.